This TCR beta chain was sequenced in a study of CD8+CD57+ T cells in acquired aplastic anemia. Background on the study: Where healthy donors were concerned, CD4+ cells averaged approximately 11 million reads.

TCR beta VDJ and CDR3 profiles were obtained from a genomic DNA template. MiXCR, run by TCRdb on the reads, gives a single entry per CDR3 protein. Among some 410,000 distinct CDR3 sequences listed, approximately 70% were seen once. General study points: Patients were compared with controls for CD8+ Simpson's diversity, and no significant difference emerged. The same twenty-nine CD8+ CDR3 sequences occurred in patients and in controls.

This clonotype was seen a handful of times. Its antigen is currently unknown. This CDR3 spans 13 amino acids. V dropped 8 bases and J dropped 4 bases, with 15 bases sitting between them. Germline V lookup: CDR1 SGDLS, CDR2 YYNGEE. The rearrangement links TRBV9 to TRBJ1-1; D is possibly TRBD1 (5 bases). Sequenced material: sorted CD4+, CD8+, or CD8+CD57+ T cells (not recorded which) from PBMCs. This clonotype was obtained from a human donor in good health, serving as a control. The CDR3 coding sequence is TGTGCCAGTGGGGCGGGGATGGCCACTGAAGCTTTCTTT. This gives the protein CASGAGMATEAFF.